These T cell receptor beta chains were read from a single sample in a study of blood T cell repertoires in COVID-19. The table came from immunoSEQ multiplex PCR; TCRdb's copy has only in-frame clones and leaves some out. The sample consists of around 190,000 clones, about 80% of them appearing once. The sample comprised peripheral blood. The receptors originated from an older woman with COVID-19, enrolled during active disease. Each CDR3 is given with its conserved first and last residue. The order of the fields is D gene, CDR3 length, clone size, V gene, J gene, CDR3 protein, CDR3 DNA. D genes are given only for firm matches. Clone size is given for some rows only: seen once, a few or many times, or a class if the clone is expanded.

d_call: TRBD1; cdr3_length: 17; clone_size: few; v_call: TRBV5-1; j_call: TRBJ2-6; cdr3_aa: CASSLAGQRSGANVLTF; cdr3_nt: TGCGCCAGCAGCTTGGCGGGACAGAGATCTGGGGCCAACGTCCTGACTTTC
d_call: NA; cdr3_length: 13; clone_size: few; v_call: TRBV28; j_call: TRBJ1-2; cdr3_aa: CASRLTLLTGYTF; cdr3_nt: TGTGCCAGCAGGCTGACACTCCTTACCGGCTACACCTTC
d_call: TRBD1; cdr3_length: 15; clone_size: NA; v_call: TRBV24-1; j_call: TRBJ2-5; cdr3_aa: CATSPGTGRKETQYF; cdr3_nt: TGTGCCACCAGTCCCGGGACAGGGAGAAAAGAGACCCAGTACTTC
d_call: TRBD1; cdr3_length: 15; clone_size: NA; v_call: TRBV30; j_call: TRBJ2-4; cdr3_aa: CAWGSGTGGVGIQYF; cdr3_nt: TGTGCCTGGGGCTCCGGGACAGGGGGAGTAGGCATTCAGTACTTC
d_call: NA; cdr3_length: 12; clone_size: NA; v_call: TRBV4-1; j_call: TRBJ2-7; cdr3_aa: CASSQDGYEQYF; cdr3_nt: TGCGCCAGCAGCCAAGACGGTTACGAGCAGTACTTC
d_call: TRBD1; cdr3_length: 16; clone_size: NA; v_call: TRBV6-1; j_call: TRBJ1-5; cdr3_aa: CASSERGRQGGQPQHF; cdr3_nt: TGTGCCAGCAGTGAAAGGGGCAGACAGGGGGGTCAGCCCCAGCATTTT
d_call: NA; cdr3_length: 19; clone_size: NA; v_call: TRBV7-8; j_call: TRBJ2-6; cdr3_aa: CASSSGVAGHFSGANVLTF; cdr3_nt: TGTGCCAGCAGCTCCGGAGTGGCGGGTCACTTCTCTGGGGCCAACGTCCTGACTTTC
d_call: TRBD2; cdr3_length: 16; clone_size: NA; v_call: TRBV27; j_call: TRBJ2-3; cdr3_aa: CASSLGLAGETDTQYF; cdr3_nt: TGTGCCAGCAGCTTGGGACTAGCGGGGGAAACAGATACGCAGTATTTT
d_call: NA; cdr3_length: 15; clone_size: NA; v_call: TRBV27; j_call: TRBJ2-3; cdr3_aa: CASSLSSGRTDTQYF; cdr3_nt: TGTGCCAGCAGTTTATCCAGCGGGCGCACAGATACGCAGTATTTT
d_call: NA; cdr3_length: 17; clone_size: once; v_call: TRBV15; j_call: TRBJ1-5; cdr3_aa: CATSREQGHGGNQPQHF; cdr3_nt: TGTGCCACCAGCAGAGAGCAGGGTCATGGGGGCAATCAGCCCCAGCATTTT
d_call: NA; cdr3_length: 13; clone_size: many; v_call: TRBV5-4; j_call: TRBJ1-1; cdr3_aa: CASSSWAGAEAFF; cdr3_nt: TGTGCCAGCAGCTCTTGGGCGGGCGCTGAAGCTTTCTTT
d_call: TRBD1; cdr3_length: 16; clone_size: NA; v_call: TRBV28; j_call: TRBJ1-5; cdr3_aa: CASSIPGAGGMKPQHF; cdr3_nt: TGTGCCAGCAGCATTCCCGGGGCAGGGGGTATGAAGCCCCAGCATTTT
d_call: TRBD1; cdr3_length: 13; clone_size: NA; v_call: TRBV2; j_call: TRBJ2-5; cdr3_aa: CASSEGQGSTQYF; cdr3_nt: TGTGCCAGCAGTGAGGGACAGGGAAGTACCCAGTACTTC